What follows describes a single TCR beta chain. Looked up from germline, CDR1 is MDHEN and CDR2 is SYDVKM. This CDR3 is built from 14 residues. V gave up 8 bases and J gave up 0 bases, with 14 bases separating them. TCRdb keeps only in-frame clones here, not all; method: immunoSEQ multiplex PCR. The table shows about 2.4 million clones, with more than 80% occurring only once. The data belong to a study of shared clonotypes between healthy human individuals. Adult donors, all healthy and HIV-negative, had no recent acute infections or vaccinations. V and J are TRBV28 and TRBJ2-7; the D gene is possibly TRBD2 (5 bases). Sequenced material: naive CD4+ T cells sorted from blood. This sample's subset: CD45RA+ positively selected. The TCR originated in a man in his late teens or twenties in good health. Here the CDR3 DNA reads TGTGCCAGCGGACCCCCGGGGAGCTCCTACGAGCAGTACTTC. It codes for CASGPPGSSYEQYF.